Each of the 8 T cell receptor beta chains below was sequenced from the same sample in a study of tissue T cells after allogeneic stem cell transplantation. Sequencing used immunoSEQ multiplex PCR; TCRdb keeps in-frame clones, though not all of them. The repertoire has 40,000 to 50,000 clones, about three quarters of them found once; the top ten carry 0.45% to 0.7%. Material: sorted cells pooled from one or two spleens. Receptors originate from a pool of C57BL/6 mice in good health.

On this clone: Gene names follow the mouse nomenclature. The read ends 1 residue shy of where the CDR3 ends; the end is completed using the germline J gene. This rearrangement joins TRBV31 to TRBJ2-5; 7 bases are shared with TRBD1. CDR1 is GKSSPN, CDR2 SITVG, per germline. The CDR3 extends over 14 amino acids. With V trimmed by 3 bases and J by 2 bases, 5 bases remained unmatched. Incomplete CDR3 DNA: TGTGCCTGGAGCCGGGACAGCCTCCAAGACACCCAGTAC. Encoded protein: CAWSRDSLQDTQY. In full, the CDR3 reads CAWSRDSLQDTQYF. Full variable domain (missing parts from reference TRBV31 and TRBJ2-5): AQTIHQWPVAEIKAVGSPLSLGCTIKGKSSPNLYWYWQATGGTLQQLFYSITVGQVESVVQLNLSASRPKDDQFILSTEKLLLSHSGFYLCAWSRDSLQDTQYFGPGTRLLVL.

This clone was recorded a few times. Mouse germline and gene names are used. The sequence runs out 1 residue before the end of the CDR3; the remainder is reconstructed from the germline J gene. The chain carries TRBV19 and TRBJ1-4; maybe TRBD1 (6 bases). The length of the CDR3 is 15 residues. Germline V gene sequence: CDR1 FNHDT, CDR2 SITEND (reference sequence). V dropped 1 base and J dropped 0 bases, with 7 bases sitting between them. The CDR3: CASSIQGFSNERLFF. The CDR3 DNA, read in part, is TGTGCCAGCAGTATACAGGGGTTTTCCAACGAAAGATTATTT.

Of note for this clone: Genes and germline come from the mouse. The DNA ends 1 residue before the CDR3 does, and the rest of the CDR3 is filled in from the germline J gene. The chain is built from TRBV15 and TRBJ2-2; TRBD1 might be the D (5 bases). Germline values: CDR1 SGHND, CDR2 FRSKSL. V shed 2 bases and J shed 4 bases, with 8 bases lying between them. This CDR3 comprises 14 residues. Partial CDR3 DNA: TGTGCCAGCAGTTTAAGGGGAAGCACCGGGCAGCTCTAC. This sequence encodes CASSLRGSTGQLY. The CDR3 as a whole reads CASSLRGSTGQLYF.

As regards this clone: Genes and germline are mouse. The CDR3 end falls 1 residue outside the read, so it is completed with the germline J gene. The gene calls are TRBV13-2 and TRBJ1-6, with TRBD1 matching 10 bases. TRBJ1-6 is an ORF for which the function is uncertain. The V gene end was trimmed by 3 bases and the J gene end by 7 bases; junction bases not matched to a gene: 7. Germline V lookup: CDR1 NNHNN, CDR2 SYGAGS (reference sequence). This CDR3 has 16 amino acids. The CDR3 region is CASGAWDRGRNSPLYF. The sequenced CDR3 bases are TGTGCCAGCGGTGCCTGGGACAGGGGACGGAATTCGCCCCTCTAC.

As for this clone: Mouse names are used for the genes. Sequencing ends 1 residue short of the CDR3 end; the germline J gene provides the rest. The chain has TRBV31 and TRBJ2-1; 8 bases line up with TRBD2. Germline CDR1 reads GKSSPN; CDR2 reads SITVG. Trimming removed 0 bases from V and 3 bases from J; junction bases left unmatched: 1. This CDR3 has 14 amino acids. The CDR3 loop is CAWSLWGVYAEQFF. The covered CDR3 bases are TGTGCCTGGAGTCTCTGGGGGGTCTATGCTGAGCAGTTC.

Details on this clone: Gene and germline names: mouse. The read ends 1 residue shy of where the CDR3 ends; the end is completed using the germline J gene. The J gene is TRBJ2-1, the V gene TRBV31, with D perhaps TRBD2 (6 bases). The germline CDR1 and CDR2 sequences are GKSSPN and SITVG. V lost 3 bases, J lost 0 bases, and 12 bases lay in between. The CDR3 loop spans 15 amino acids. CDR3 DNA, as far as it was read: TGTGCCTGGAGGCACGGGACTTATAACTATGCTGAGCAGTTC. Encoded protein: CAWRHGTYNYAEQF. In full, the CDR3 is CAWRHGTYNYAEQFF.

In regard to this clone: The listed genes are named as in mouse. Partial CDR3 DNA: TGTGCCTGGACAGGGAATGGAAATACGCTCTAT. It codes for CAWTGNGNTLY. The CDR3, in full, reads CAWTGNGNTLYF. The gene calls are TRBV31 and TRBJ1-3; perhaps TRBD1 as D (5 bases). The CDR3 is cut off 1 residue early in the read; its end comes from the germline J gene. This CDR3 spans 12 amino acids. V lost 4 bases, J lost 3 bases, and 7 bases lay in between. CDR1 GKSSPN and CDR2 SITVG come from the germline V gene.

The sample holds one count of this clone. Gene names denote mouse genes. The CDR3 end falls 1 residue outside the read, so it is completed with the germline J gene. V and J are TRBV13-1 and TRBJ2-1; D not certain. V gave up 1 base and J gave up 3 bases, with 2 bases separating them. This CDR3 has 12 residues. Looked up from germline, CDR1 is NSHNY and CDR2 is SYGAGN. The CDR3 is CASSDRYAEQFF. Partial CDR3 DNA: TGTGCCAGCAGTGATCGCTATGCTGAGCAGTTC.